The next 7 T cell receptor beta chains were all read from a single sample in a study of blood T cell repertoires in COVID-19. Here immunoSEQ multiplex PCR was the method, and the copy in TCRdb shows in-frame clones only, minus some. The sample has more than 130,000 clones; about 87% are singletons. Specimen: peripheral blood. The receptors originated from a woman in her 40s with acute or convalescent COVID-19.

The rearrangement uses TRBV24-1 and TRBJ1-1; possibly TRBD1 for D (5 bases). Trimming removed 2 bases at V and 11 bases at J, with 17 bases between. Germline V gene sequence: CDR1 KGHDR, CDR2 SFDVKD. The CDR3 spans 14 residues. In nucleotides, the CDR3 is TGTGCCACCAGTGATTCGGTTACCCACCGGGGGGCTTTCTTT. This translates into CATSDSVTHRGAFF.

The chain couples TRBV5-8 to TRBJ2-3, with D unclear. The V end was cut by 0 bases, the J end by 3 bases, with 14 bases between. The germline V gene encodes CDR1 SGHTS and CDR2 YDEGEE. The CDR3 consists of 16 residues. The CDR3 spells CASSLARLTLTDTQYF. In nucleotides, the CDR3 is TGTGCCAGCAGCTTGGCCCGATTGACTCTTACAGATACGCAGTATTTT.

The rearrangement uses TRBV18 and TRBJ2-2; D is unresolved. In germline, CDR1 is KGHSH, CDR2 LQKENI. This CDR3 is 13 amino acids long. V lost 0 bases and J 5 bases, leaving 4 bases between the germline ends. The CDR3 coding sequence is TGTGCCAGCTCACCACCCGGTACCGGGGAGCTGTTTTTT. Its translation: CASSPPGTGELFF.

The chain uses TRBV21-1 and TRBJ2-7; TRBD2 is the table's D call, not checked against the DNA. TRBV21-1 is noted as a pseudogene. This CDR3 comprises 12 residues. The CDR3, as DNA: TGTGCCAGCAGCACCTTCCCCTACGAGCAGTACTTC. It encodes CASSTFPYEQYF.

The gene calls are TRBV6-5 and TRBJ1-1; 7 bases line up with TRBD1. The CDR3 is 14 amino acids. CDR1 is MNHEY and CDR2 is SVGAGI in the germline V gene. The trim removed 6 bases at V and 3 bases at J, leaving 7 bases unmatched. The CDR3 here is CASRPGGKYTEAFF. The CDR3 DNA is TGTGCCAGCAGACCAGGGGGGAAGTACACTGAAGCTTTCTTT.

V is TRBV30 and J is TRBJ2-1; no clear D gene. In germline, CDR1 is GTSNPN, CDR2 SVGIG (reference sequence). Trimming removed 1 base from V and 4 bases from J, with 11 bases in between. This CDR3 contains 14 residues. This chain's CDR3 is CAWSDLYLYNEQFF. CDR3 DNA: TGTGCCTGGAGTGACTTATACCTTTACAATGAGCAGTTCTTC. Looking up the rest from reference TRBV30 and TRBJ2-1 gives the full variable domain: SQTIHQWPATLVQPVGSPLSLECTVEGTSNPNLYWYRQAAGRGLQLLFYSVGIGQISSEVPQNLSASRPQDRQFILSSKKLLLSDSGFYLCAWSDLYLYNEQFFGPGTRLTVL.

The chain is built from TRBV19 and TRBJ2-5, with 10 nucleotides matching TRBD2. With 3 bases clipped from V and 1 base from J, the junction kept 14 bases outside the gene matches. The CDR3 sequence is 19 residues long. In germline, CDR1 is LNHDA, CDR2 SQIVND (reference sequence). In DNA, the CDR3 is TGTGCCAGTAGTATTTATCGACTAGCGGGCCGCCGGGGCCAAGAGACCCAGTACTTC. Encoded protein: CASSIYRLAGRRGQETQYF.